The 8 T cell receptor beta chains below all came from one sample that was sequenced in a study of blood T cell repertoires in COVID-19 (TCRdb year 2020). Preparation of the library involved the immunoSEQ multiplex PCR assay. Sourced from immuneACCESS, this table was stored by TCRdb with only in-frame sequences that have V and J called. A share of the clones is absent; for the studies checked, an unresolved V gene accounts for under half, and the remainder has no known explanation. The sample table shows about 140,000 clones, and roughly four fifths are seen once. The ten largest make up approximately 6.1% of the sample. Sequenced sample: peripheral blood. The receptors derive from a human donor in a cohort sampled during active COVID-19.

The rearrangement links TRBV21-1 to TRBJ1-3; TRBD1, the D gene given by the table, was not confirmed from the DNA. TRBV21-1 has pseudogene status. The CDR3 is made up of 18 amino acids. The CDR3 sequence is CASSYTRPRHNPGNTIYF. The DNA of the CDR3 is TGTGCCAGCAGCTACACAAGACCAAGACACAACCCTGGAAACACCATATATTTT.

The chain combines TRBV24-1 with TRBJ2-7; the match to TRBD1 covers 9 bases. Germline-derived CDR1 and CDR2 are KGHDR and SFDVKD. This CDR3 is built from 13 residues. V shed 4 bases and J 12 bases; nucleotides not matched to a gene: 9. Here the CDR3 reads CATSDPGGQGVYF. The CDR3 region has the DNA TGTGCCACCAGTGACCCTGGGGGACAGGGTGTGTACTTC.

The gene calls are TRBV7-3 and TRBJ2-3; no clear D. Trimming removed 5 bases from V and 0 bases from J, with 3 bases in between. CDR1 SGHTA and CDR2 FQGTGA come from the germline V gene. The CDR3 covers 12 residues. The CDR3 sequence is CASSESTDTQYF. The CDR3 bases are TGTGCCAGCAGCGAGAGCACAGATACGCAGTATTTT.

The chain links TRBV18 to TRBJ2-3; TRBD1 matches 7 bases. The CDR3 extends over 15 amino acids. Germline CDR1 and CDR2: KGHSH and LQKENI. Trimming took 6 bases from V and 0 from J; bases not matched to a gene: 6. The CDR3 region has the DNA TGTGCCAGCTCGAACAGGGGCGTTAGCACAGATACGCAGTATTTT. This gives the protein CASSNRGVSTDTQYF.

CDR3 DNA sequence: TGTGCCAGCAGTTACCCCATGGAGGCTGAAGCTTTCTTT. Translating it yields CASSYPMEAEAFF. This chain uses TRBV6-6 with TRBJ1-1; D not resolved. CDR1 MNHNY and CDR2 SVGAGI come from the germline V gene (reference sequence). V was shortened by 2 bases and J by 6 bases, with 10 bases between the two germline ends. The CDR3 is made up of 13 amino acids.

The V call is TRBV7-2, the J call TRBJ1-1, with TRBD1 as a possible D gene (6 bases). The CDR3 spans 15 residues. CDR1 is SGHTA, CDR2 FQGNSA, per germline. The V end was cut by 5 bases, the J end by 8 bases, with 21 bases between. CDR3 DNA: TGTGCCAGCAGCCTAACTGACAGGCTTAGGGGAGAAGCTTTCTTT. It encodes CASSLTDRLRGEAFF.

This CDR3 reads CASSSGGAPPSYTDTQYF. CDR3 bases: TGTGCCAGCAGCTCTGGGGGGGCCCCTCCTTCTTACACAGATACGCAGTATTTT. V usage is TRBV5-8 and J usage is TRBJ2-3; D may be TRBD2 (7 bases). The CDR3 has 18 residues. Germline V lookup: CDR1 SGHTS, CDR2 YDEGEE. Trimming took 3 bases from V and 2 from J, leaving 22 bases between them.

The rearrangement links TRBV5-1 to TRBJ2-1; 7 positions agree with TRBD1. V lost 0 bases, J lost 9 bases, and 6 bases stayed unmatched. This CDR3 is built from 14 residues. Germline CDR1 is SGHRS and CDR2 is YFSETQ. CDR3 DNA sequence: TGCGCCAGCAGCTTGGAACAGGGGATGAGTGAGCAGTTCTTC. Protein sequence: CASSLEQGMSEQFF.